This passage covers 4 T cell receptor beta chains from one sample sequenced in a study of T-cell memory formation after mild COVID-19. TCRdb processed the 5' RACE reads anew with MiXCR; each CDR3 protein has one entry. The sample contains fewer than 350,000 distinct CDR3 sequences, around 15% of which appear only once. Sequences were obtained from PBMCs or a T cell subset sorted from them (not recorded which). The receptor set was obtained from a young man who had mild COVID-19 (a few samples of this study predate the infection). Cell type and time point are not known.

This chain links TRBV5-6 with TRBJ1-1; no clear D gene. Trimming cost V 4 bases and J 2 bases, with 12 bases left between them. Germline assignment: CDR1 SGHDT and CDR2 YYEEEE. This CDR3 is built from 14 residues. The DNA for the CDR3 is TGTGCCAGCAGCCCCCCGGCCCCCAACACTGAAGCTTTCTTT. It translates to CASSPPAPNTEAFF.

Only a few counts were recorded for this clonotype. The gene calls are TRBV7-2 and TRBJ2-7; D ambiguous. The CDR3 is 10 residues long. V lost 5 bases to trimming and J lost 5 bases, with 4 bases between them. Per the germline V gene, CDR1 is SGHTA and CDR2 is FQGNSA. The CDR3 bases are TGTGCCAGCAGCCCACACGAGCAGTACTTC. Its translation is CASSPHEQYF.

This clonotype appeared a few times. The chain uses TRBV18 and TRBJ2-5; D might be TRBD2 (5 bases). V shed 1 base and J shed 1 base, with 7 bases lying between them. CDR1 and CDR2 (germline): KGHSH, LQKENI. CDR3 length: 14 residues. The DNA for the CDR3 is TGTGCCAGCTCACCACGGAGGACCCAAGAGACCCAGTACTTC. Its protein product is CASSPRRTQETQYF.

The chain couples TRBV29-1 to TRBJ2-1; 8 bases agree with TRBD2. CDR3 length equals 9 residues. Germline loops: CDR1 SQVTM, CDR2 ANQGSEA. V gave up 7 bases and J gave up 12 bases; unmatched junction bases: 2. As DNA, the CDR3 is TGCAGCGACGGGAGGGGGCAGTTCTTC. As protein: CSDGRGQFF.